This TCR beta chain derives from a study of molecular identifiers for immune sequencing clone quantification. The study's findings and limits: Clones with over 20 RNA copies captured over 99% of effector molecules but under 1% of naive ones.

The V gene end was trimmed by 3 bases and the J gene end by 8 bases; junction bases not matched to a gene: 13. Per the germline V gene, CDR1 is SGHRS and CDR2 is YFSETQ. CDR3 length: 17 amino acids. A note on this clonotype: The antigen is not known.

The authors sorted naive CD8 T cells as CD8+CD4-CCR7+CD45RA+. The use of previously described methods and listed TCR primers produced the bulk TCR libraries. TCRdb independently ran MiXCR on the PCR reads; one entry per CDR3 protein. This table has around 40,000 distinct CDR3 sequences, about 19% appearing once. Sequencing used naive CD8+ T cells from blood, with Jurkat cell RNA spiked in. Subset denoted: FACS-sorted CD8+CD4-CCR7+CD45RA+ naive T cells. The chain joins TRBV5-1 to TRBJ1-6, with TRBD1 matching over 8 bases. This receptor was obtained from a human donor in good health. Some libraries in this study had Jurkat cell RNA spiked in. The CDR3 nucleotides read TGCGCCAGCAGCTATAATAGAGGACAGGGTCGAGATTCACCCCTCCACTTT. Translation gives CASSYNRGQGRDSPLHF.